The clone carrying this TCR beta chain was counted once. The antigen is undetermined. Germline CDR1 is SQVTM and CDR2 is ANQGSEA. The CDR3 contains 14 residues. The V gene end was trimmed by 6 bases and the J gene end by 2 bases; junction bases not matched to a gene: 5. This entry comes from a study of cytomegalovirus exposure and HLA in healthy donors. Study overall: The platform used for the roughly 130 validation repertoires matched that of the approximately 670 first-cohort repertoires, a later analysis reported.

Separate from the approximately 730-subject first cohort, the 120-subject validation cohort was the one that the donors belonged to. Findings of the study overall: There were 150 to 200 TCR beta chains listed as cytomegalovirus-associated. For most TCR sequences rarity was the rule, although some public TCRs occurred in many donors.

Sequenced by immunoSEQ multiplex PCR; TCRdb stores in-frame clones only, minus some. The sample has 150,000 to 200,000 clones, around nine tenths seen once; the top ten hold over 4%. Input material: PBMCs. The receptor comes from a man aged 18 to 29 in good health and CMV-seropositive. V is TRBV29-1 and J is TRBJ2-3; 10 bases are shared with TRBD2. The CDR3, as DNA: TGCAGCGTAACTAGCGGGACGTTCACAGATACGCAGTATTTT. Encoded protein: CSVTSGTFTDTQYF.